The T cell receptor beta chain under discussion was sequenced for a study of blood T cells in healthy people across ages. Broader study findings: With age, beta diversity per million T cells declined roughly linearly, significantly by 30 to 50. Unsorted PBMC material precluded a definitive naive versus antigen-experienced comparison. Total diversity from one million sequenced T cells was likely underestimated.

Per the germline V gene, CDR1 is SEHNR and CDR2 is FQNEAQ (reference sequence). This CDR3 has 14 amino acids. Trimming shortened V by 5 bases and J by 2 bases, and 12 bases separated the two germline ends. This clonotype was counted many times. Antigen unknown. Samples had at least 6 million PBMCs isolated from them. A second PCR, run for roughly 7 to 12 cycles, used a sample-barcoded 5' primer plus a J-beta primer mix. TCRdb re-called the 5' RACE reads with MiXCR, one entry per CDR3 protein. This table holds about 290,000 distinct CDR3 sequences, roughly 26% found once. The TCR was taken from a woman aged 70-85 years in good health. Sequences were obtained from blood. The chain is built from TRBV7-9 and TRBJ2-5, with D possibly being TRBD1 (6 bases). DNA of the CDR3: TGTGCCAGCAGCCCACAGGGTAGACAAGAGACCCAGTACTTC. Translated, it gives CASSPQGRQETQYF.